These 13 T cell receptor beta chains share one sample of origin, sequenced in a study of blood T cell repertoires in COVID-19. The protocol was immunoSEQ multiplex PCR, while the TCRdb copy is restricted to in-frame clones and leaves out a portion. The sample has 210,000 or so clones; roughly 85% are singletons. Sequenced: PBMCs or T cells enriched from blood (not recorded which). The origin of the receptors is a woman aged 50 to 60 who had been exposed to COVID-19.

This rearrangement joins TRBV11-3 to TRBJ2-7; 7 bases map to TRBD1. Per the germline V gene, CDR1 is SGHNT and CDR2 is YENEEA. This CDR3 has 14 amino acids. V lost 5 bases and J lost 3; bases outside the gene matches: 7. The CDR3 loop is CASSPTGQIYEQYF. CDR3 DNA sequence: TGTGCCAGCAGCCCTACGGGACAGATCTACGAGCAGTACTTC.

This chain uses TRBV7-2 with TRBJ2-5; D gene ambiguous. The germline V and J ends were trimmed by 5 bases and 7 bases, with 14 bases remaining between them. CDR3 length: 13 residues. Germline-derived CDR1 and CDR2 are SGHTA and FQGNSA. CDR3 DNA sequence: TGTGCCAGCAGCCTCCTACCTACCGTGACCCAGTACTTC. Its translation: CASSLLPTVTQYF.

This chain links TRBV15 with TRBJ2-1; the match to TRBD2 covers 7 bases. V was clipped by 1 base and J by 10 bases; unmatched bases: 13. The germline gives CDR1 LNHNV, CDR2 YYDKDF (reference sequence). The CDR3 has 16 residues. This CDR3 reads CATSRGIQRGRGEQFF. The DNA of the CDR3 is TGTGCCACCAGCAGAGGCATTCAGCGGGGTCGGGGAGAGCAGTTCTTC.

This clone was detected a few times. The gene calls are TRBV6-1 and TRBJ2-7; D is perhaps TRBD1 (6 bases). The CDR3 extends over 14 amino acids. Trimming took off 2 bases at V and 3 bases at J, with 11 bases between the two ends. Germline loops: CDR1 MNHNS, CDR2 SASEGT. The CDR3 coding sequence is TGTGCCAGCAGTGAAAGTGGGACATTCTACGAGCAGTACTTC. Translated, it gives CASSESGTFYEQYF.

This clone was seen only a few times. Here the CDR3 reads CASSSKPQDTQYF. The CDR3 DNA is TGTGCCAGCAGCTCGAAGCCCCAAGATACGCAGTATTTT. The chain joins TRBV5-6 to TRBJ2-3; no clear D gene. The CDR3 is 13 amino acids. V lost 3 bases, J lost 5 bases, and 10 bases lay in between. Germline CDR1 is SGHDT and CDR2 is YYEEEE. The variable domain in full, completed from reference TRBV5-6 and TRBJ2-3, reads DAGVTQSPTHLIKTRGQQVTLRCSPKSGHDTVSWYQQALGQGPQFIFQYYEEEERQRGNFPDRFSGHQFPNYSSELNVNALLLGDSALYLCASSSKPQDTQYFGPGTRLTVL.

The chain has TRBV6-4 and TRBJ1-2; 11 positions agree with TRBD1. Germline trimming cut 4 bases from V and 3 bases from J; bases unmatched to any gene: 7. The CDR3 extends over 16 amino acids. Germline CDR1 reads MRHNA; CDR2 reads SNTAGT. This CDR3 reads CASSVSGQGGHYGYTF. CDR3 coding DNA: TGTGCCAGCAGTGTGTCGGGACAGGGGGGCCACTATGGCTACACCTTC.

This sequence joins TRBV20-1 and TRBJ2-7; TRBD1 might be the D (6 bases). Per germline, CDR1 DFQATT and CDR2 SNEGSKA (reference sequence). This CDR3 is 15 amino acids long. Trimming cost V 3 bases and J 1 base, with 16 bases left between them. CDR3 amino acids: CSASPRTEWSYEQYF. The CDR3 DNA is TGCAGTGCTAGTCCCCGGACAGAATGGTCCTACGAGCAGTACTTC.

This sequence joins TRBV5-1 and TRBJ2-3, with D possibly being TRBD1 (5 bases). Germline CDR1 reads SGHRS; CDR2 reads YFSETQ. The CDR3 length is 16 residues. The V gene lost 0 bases and the J gene lost 3 bases, with 14 bases spanning the gap. CDR3 in amino acids: CASSLEGNPGTDTQYF. The CDR3 region has the DNA TGCGCCAGCAGCTTGGAAGGGAACCCAGGGACAGATACGCAGTATTTT. The variable domain in full, with the rest retrieved from reference TRBV5-1 and TRBJ2-3, is KAGVTQTPRYLIKTRGQQVTLSCSPISGHRSVSWYQQTPGQGLQFLFEYFSETQRNKGNFPGRFSGRQFSNSRSEMNVSTLELGDSALYLCASSLEGNPGTDTQYFGPGTRLTVL.

The rearrangement links TRBV27 to TRBJ1-4, with D possibly being TRBD1 (5 bases). V was clipped by 5 bases and J by 5 bases, with 21 bases between them. Germline lookup yields CDR1 MNHEY and CDR2 SMNVEV (reference sequence). The length of the CDR3 is 17 residues. CDR3 sequence: CASSPEGADRHNEKLFF. In DNA, the CDR3 is TGTGCCAGCAGTCCCGAAGGGGCAGATAGACACAATGAAAAACTGTTTTTT. Full variable domain (rest looked up from reference TRBV27 and TRBJ1-4): EAQVTQNPRYLITVTGKKLTVTCSQNMNHEYMSWYRQDPGLGLRQIYYSMNVEVTDKGDVPEGYKVSRKEKRNFPLILESPSPNQTSLYFCASSPEGADRHNEKLFFGSGTQLSVL.

This clone has just a few counts. The chain uses TRBV24-1 and TRBJ1-2; D unresolved. This CDR3 spans 12 amino acids. Trimming left V 9 bases short and J 2 bases short, with 9 bases between. CDR1 KGHDR and CDR2 SFDVKD come from the germline V gene. The CDR3 nucleotides read TGTGCCACCTCCCGGGAGAACTATGGCTACACCTTC. This gives the protein CATSRENYGYTF.

This clone was detected only a few times. V and J are TRBV6-5 and TRBJ1-2, with 11 positions matching TRBD1. The CDR3 totals 14 residues. J lost 4 bases, V lost 7 bases, and 5 bases had no gene match. Per the germline V gene, CDR1 is MNHEY and CDR2 is SVGAGI. DNA for the CDR3: TGTGCCAGCAACCAGGACAGGGGGCCCTATGGCTACACCTTC. Translation gives CASNQDRGPYGYTF.

V gene TRBV7-8 combines with J gene TRBJ1-4, with TRBD1 as a possible D gene (6 bases). V lost 2 bases to trimming and J lost 7 bases, with 23 bases between them. The CDR3 runs 18 residues. Per germline, CDR1 SGHVS and CDR2 FQNEAQ. The chain's CDR3 is CASSLSLRLLQGGEKLFF. DNA for the CDR3: TGTGCCAGCAGCTTAAGTCTAAGATTACTACAGGGTGGTGAAAAACTGTTTTTT.

Many counts were recorded for this clone. The chain couples TRBV5-6 to TRBJ2-5, with 8 positions matching TRBD2. With 3 bases clipped from V and 4 bases from J, the junction kept 11 bases outside the gene matches. Germline V gene data show CDR1 as SGHDT and CDR2 as YYEEEE. There are 16 residues in the CDR3. Here the CDR3 DNA reads TGTGCCAGCAGCTCACCTGGAGCGGGGGAAAGAGAGACCCAGTACTTC. Translation: CASSSPGAGERETQYF.